This TCR beta chain was profiled in a study of T cells in Graves' hyperthyroidism and ophthalmopathy. Study-level points and caveats: In blood, most of the thyroid clonotypes expanded above 0.001 were also present.

Note on this clonotype: The antigen remains undetermined.

The investigators amplified TCR beta CDR3 regions from RNA transcripts. Initially, a first-round RT-PCR of the TCR CDR3 employed the HTBI primer set. A single record per CDR3 protein comes from TCRdb applying MiXCR to the multiplex PCR reads. The profile shows around 300,000 distinct CDR3 sequences, roughly 20% of them singletons. Material: blood. The receptor was derived from a man aged 30 to 45 with Graves' ophthalmopathy.

The chain's CDR3 is CASALRDRYIYEQYF. The CDR3 DNA reads as TGTGCCAGCGCCCTACGGGACAGGTATATCTACGAGCAGTACTTC. The chain recombines TRBV6-1 with TRBJ2-7; 8 bases are shared with TRBD1. Germline V gene lookup returns CDR1 MNHNS and CDR2 SASEGT. The CDR3 loop spans 15 amino acids. The V segment lost 8 bases and the J segment 3 bases; nucleotides outside the gene matches: 12.